This TCR beta chain was observed in a study of T cells after yellow fever vaccination. This CDR3 region has 12 residues. The germline V and J ends were trimmed by 5 bases and 1 base, with 4 bases remaining between them. MiXCR, run by TCRdb on the 5' RACE reads, gives a single entry per CDR3 protein. The sample includes approximately 260,000 distinct CDR3 sequences, over 10% of them seen just once. The receptor was derived from a man aged 25-40 years who received the YFV17D yellow fever vaccine. The V gene is TRBV12-3 or TRBV12-4, the J gene TRBJ2-3; D gene ambiguous. This specimen consisted of CD4+ T cells sorted from PBMCs, obtained 45 days after the yellow fever booster vaccination. CDR3 DNA sequence: TGTGCCAGCAGTCGGGGCACAGATACGCAGTATTTT. Its protein product is CASSRGTDTQYF.